This TCR beta chain came from a study of blood T cells in healthy people across ages. Primed by a sample-barcoded 5' primer and a J-beta primer mix, a second PCR proceeded for about 6 to 12 cycles. From the 5' RACE reads, TCRdb called clonotypes with MiXCR, one entry per CDR3 protein. Here the sample spans about 670,000 distinct CDR3 sequences, around 43% being singletons. The CDR3 covers 11 residues. The V gene's germline CDR1 is SQVTM and CDR2 ANQGSEA. Deletions cut 8 bases from V and 1 base from J, with 8 bases between. Source material: blood. V and J are TRBV29-1 and TRBJ1-2; D is ambiguous. The TCR originated in a man older than 75 in good health. CDR3 in DNA: TGCAGCCTAGCAGATAACTATGGCTACACCTTC. Its protein product is CSLADNYGYTF.